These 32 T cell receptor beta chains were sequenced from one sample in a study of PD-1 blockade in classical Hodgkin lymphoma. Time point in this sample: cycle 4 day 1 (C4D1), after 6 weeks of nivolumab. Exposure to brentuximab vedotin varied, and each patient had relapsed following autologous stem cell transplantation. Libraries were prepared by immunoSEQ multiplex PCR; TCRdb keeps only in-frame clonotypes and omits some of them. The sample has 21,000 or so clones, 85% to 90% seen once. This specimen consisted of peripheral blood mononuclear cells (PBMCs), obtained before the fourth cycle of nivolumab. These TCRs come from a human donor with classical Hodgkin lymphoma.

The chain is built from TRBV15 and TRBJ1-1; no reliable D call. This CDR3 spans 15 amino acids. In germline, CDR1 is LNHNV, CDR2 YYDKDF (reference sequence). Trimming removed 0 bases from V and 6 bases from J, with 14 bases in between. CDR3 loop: CATSRDVAEGAEAFF. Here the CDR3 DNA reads TGTGCCACCAGCAGAGATGTGGCGGAGGGCGCTGAAGCTTTCTTT.

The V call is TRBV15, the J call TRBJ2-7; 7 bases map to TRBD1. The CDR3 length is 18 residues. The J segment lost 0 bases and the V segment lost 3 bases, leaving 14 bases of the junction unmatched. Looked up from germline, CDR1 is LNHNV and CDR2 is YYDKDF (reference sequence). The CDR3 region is CATSSRDSVPLSSYEQYF. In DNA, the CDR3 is TGTGCCACCAGCAGCCGGGACAGTGTCCCCCTCAGCTCCTACGAGCAGTACTTC.

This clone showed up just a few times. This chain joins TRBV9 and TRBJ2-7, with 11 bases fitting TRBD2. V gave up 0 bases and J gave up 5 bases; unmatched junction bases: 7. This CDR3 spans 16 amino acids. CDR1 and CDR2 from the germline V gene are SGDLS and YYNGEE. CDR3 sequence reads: CASSVGTGLAGHEQYF. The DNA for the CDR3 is TGTGCCAGCAGCGTAGGTACCGGACTAGCGGGCCACGAGCAGTACTTC.

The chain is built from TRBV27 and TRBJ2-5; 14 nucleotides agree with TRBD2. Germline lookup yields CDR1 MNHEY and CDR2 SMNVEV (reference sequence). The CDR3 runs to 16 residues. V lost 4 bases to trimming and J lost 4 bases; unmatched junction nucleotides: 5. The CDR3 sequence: CASSSLTSGRAETQYF. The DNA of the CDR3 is TGTGCCAGCAGTTCCTTGACTAGCGGGAGGGCAGAGACCCAGTACTTC.

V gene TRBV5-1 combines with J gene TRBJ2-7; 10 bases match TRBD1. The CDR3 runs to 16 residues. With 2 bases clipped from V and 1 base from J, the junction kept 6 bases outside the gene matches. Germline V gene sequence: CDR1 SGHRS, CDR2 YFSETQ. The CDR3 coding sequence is TGCGCCAGCAGCTTAAGTCTGGGACAGGGGTCCTACGAGCAGTACTTC. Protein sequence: CASSLSLGQGSYEQYF.

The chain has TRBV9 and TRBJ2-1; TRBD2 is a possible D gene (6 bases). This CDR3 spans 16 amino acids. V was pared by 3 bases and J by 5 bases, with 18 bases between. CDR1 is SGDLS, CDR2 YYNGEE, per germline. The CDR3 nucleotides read TGTGCCAGCAGCGACCAGGGCGCGGGGCCAAACAATGAGCAGTTCTTC. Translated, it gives CASSDQGAGPNNEQFF.

CDR3 amino acids: CASSLITGSSYEQYF. DNA of the CDR3: TGTGCCAGCAGCTTAATCACAGGCAGCTCCTACGAGCAGTACTTC. V and J are TRBV11-2 and TRBJ2-7, with a tentative D call TRBD1 (5 bases). The germline gives CDR1 SGHAT, CDR2 FQNNGV. This CDR3 comprises 15 residues. V was pared by 2 bases and J by 0 bases, with 11 bases between.

The DNA of the CDR3 is TGTGCCAGTAGTGAACAGGGTAATCGTGAAAAACTGTTTTTT. Its protein is CASSEQGNREKLFF. V is TRBV19 and J is TRBJ1-4; D may be TRBD1 (6 bases). CDR3 size: 14 residues. Trimming shortened V by 5 bases and J by 7 bases, and 14 bases separated the two germline ends. Germline assignment: CDR1 LNHDA and CDR2 SQIVND (reference sequence).

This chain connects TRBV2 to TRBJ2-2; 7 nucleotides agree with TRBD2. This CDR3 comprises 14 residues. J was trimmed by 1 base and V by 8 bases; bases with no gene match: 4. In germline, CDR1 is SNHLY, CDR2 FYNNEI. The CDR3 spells CASQRGLNTGELFF. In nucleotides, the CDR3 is TGTGCCAGCCAGCGGGGATTGAACACCGGGGAGCTGTTTTTT.

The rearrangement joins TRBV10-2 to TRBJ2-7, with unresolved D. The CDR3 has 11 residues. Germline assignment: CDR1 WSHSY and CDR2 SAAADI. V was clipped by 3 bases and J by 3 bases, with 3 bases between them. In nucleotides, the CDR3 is TGCGCCAGCAGTGATATCTACGAGCAGTACTTC. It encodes CASSDIYEQYF.

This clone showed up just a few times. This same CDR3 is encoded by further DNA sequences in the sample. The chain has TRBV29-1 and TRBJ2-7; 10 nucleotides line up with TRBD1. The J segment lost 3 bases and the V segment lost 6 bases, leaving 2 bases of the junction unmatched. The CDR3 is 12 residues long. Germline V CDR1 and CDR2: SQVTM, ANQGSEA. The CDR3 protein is CSVGTGVYEQYF. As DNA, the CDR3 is TGCAGCGTAGGGACAGGGGTCTACGAGCAGTACTTC.

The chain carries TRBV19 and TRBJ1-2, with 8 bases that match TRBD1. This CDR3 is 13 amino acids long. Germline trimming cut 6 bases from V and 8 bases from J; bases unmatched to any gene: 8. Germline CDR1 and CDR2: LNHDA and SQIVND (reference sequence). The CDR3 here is CASSATGDGGYTF. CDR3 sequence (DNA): TGTGCCAGTAGCGCGACAGGGGATGGGGGCTACACCTTC.

The CDR3 DNA is TGTGCCAGCAGCTCGTGGGCACAGGCGGAGACCCAGTACTTC. It is translated as CASSSWAQAETQYF. The rearrangement uses TRBV11-2 and TRBJ2-5; D possibly corresponds to TRBD1 (5 bases). The CDR3 consists of 14 residues. Trimming took off 4 bases at V and 5 bases at J, with 14 bases between the two ends. Germline V gene sequence: CDR1 SGHAT, CDR2 FQNNGV.

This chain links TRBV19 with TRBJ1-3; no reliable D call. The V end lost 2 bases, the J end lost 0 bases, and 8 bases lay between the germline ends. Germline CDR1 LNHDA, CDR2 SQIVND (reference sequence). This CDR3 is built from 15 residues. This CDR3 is CASSIRQDSGNTIYF. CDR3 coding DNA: TGTGCCAGTAGTATACGGCAGGACTCTGGAAACACCATATATTTT.

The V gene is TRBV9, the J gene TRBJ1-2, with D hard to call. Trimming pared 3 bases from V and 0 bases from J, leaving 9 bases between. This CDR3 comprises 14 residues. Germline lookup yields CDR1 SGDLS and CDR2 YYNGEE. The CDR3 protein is CASSATGTNYGYTF. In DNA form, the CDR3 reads TGTGCCAGCAGCGCCACCGGGACTAACTATGGCTACACCTTC.

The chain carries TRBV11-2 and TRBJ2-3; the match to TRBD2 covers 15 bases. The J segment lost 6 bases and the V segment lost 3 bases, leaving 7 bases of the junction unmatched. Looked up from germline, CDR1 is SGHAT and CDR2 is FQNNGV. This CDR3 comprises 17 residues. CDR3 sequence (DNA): TGTGCCAGCAGCTTGGAACCGGGGACTAGCGGGGGGGATACGCAGTATTTT. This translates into CASSLEPGTSGGDTQYF. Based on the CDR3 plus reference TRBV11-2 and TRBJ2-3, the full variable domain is EAGVAQSPRYKIIEKRQSVAFWCNPISGHATLYWYQQILGQGPKLLIQFQNNGVVDDSQLPKDRFSAERLKGVDSTLKIQPAKLEDSAVYLCASSLEPGTSGGDTQYFGPGTRLTVL.

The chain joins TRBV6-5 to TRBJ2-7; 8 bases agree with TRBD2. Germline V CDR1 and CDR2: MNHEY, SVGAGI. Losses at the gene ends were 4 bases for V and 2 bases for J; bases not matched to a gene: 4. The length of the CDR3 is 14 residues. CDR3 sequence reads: CASSLSGSTYEQYF. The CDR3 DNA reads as TGTGCCAGCAGTTTAAGCGGGAGCACCTACGAGCAGTACTTC.

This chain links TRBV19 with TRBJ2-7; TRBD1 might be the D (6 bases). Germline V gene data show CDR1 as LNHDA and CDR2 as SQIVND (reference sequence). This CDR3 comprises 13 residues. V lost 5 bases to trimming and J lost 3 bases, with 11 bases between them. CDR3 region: CASSPGQYYEQYF. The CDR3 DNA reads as TGTGCCAGTAGTCCCGGACAGTACTACGAGCAGTACTTC.

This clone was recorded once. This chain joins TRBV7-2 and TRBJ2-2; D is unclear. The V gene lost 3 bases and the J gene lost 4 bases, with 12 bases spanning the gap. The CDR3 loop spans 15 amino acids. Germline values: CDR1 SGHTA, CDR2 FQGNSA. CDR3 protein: CASSFGVERTGELFF. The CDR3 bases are TGTGCCAGCAGCTTCGGTGTGGAACGCACCGGGGAGCTGTTTTTT. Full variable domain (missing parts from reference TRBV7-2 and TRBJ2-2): GAGVSQSPSNKVTEKGKDVELRCDPISGHTALYWYRQSLGQGLEFLIYFQGNSAPDKSGLPSDRFSAERTGGSVSTLTIQRTQQEDSAVYLCASSFGVERTGELFFGEGSRLTVL.

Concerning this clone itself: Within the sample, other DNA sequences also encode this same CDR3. The DNA of the CDR3 is TGTGCCTGGACGTGGGGGCGGGGTGAAGCTTTCTTT. This encodes CAWTWGRGEAFF. This rearrangement joins TRBV30 to TRBJ1-1; a weak D match, TRBD1 (6 bases). Trimming shortened V by 4 bases and J by 7 bases, and 13 bases separated the two germline ends. Germline V gives CDR1 GTSNPN, CDR2 SVGIG (reference sequence). The CDR3 runs to 12 residues.

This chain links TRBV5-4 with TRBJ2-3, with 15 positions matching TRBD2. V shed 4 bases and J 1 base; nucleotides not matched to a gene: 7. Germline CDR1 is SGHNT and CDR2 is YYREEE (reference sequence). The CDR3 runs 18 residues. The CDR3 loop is CASSHGLAGGLGTDTQYF. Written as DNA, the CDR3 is TGTGCCAGCAGCCACGGACTAGCGGGAGGGTTAGGCACAGATACGCAGTATTTT.

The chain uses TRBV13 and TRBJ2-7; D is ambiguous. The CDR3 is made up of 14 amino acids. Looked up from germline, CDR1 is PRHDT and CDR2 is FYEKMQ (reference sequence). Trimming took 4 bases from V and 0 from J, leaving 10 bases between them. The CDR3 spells CASSSTYTSYEQYF. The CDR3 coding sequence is TGTGCCAGCAGCTCCACCTACACCTCCTACGAGCAGTACTTC.

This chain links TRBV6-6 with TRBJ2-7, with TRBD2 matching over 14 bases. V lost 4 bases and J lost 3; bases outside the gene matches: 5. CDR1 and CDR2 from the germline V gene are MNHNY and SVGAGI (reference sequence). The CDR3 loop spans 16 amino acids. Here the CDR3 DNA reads TGTGCCAGCAGTTCGGGACTAGCGGGGGACTACTACGAGCAGTACTTC. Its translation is CASSSGLAGDYYEQYF.

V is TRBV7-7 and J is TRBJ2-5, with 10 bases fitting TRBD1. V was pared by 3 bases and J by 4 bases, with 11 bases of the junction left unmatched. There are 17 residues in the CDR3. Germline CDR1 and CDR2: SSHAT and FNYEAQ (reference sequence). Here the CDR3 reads CASSFLSGQGVGETQYF. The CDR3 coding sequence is TGTGCCAGCAGCTTTCTATCCGGACAGGGGGTTGGAGAGACCCAGTACTTC.

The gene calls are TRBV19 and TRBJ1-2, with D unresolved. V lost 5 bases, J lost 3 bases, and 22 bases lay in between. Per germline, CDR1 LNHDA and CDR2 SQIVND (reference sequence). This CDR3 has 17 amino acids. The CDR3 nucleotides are TGTGCCAGTAGTCTGGGGAGGGATCCCGACTGGGACTATGGCTACACCTTC. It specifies CASSLGRDPDWDYGYTF.

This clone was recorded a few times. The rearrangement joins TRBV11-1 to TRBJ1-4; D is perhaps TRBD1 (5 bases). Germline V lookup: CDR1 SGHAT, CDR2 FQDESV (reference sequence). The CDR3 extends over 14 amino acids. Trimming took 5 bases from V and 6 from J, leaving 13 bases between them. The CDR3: CASSRTGEDEKLFF. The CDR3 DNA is TGTGCCAGCAGCCGAACGGGGGAGGATGAAAAACTGTTTTTT.

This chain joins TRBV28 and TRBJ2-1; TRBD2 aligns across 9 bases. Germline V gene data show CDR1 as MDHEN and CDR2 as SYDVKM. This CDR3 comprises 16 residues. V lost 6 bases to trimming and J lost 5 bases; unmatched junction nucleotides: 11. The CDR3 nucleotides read TGTGCCAGCAGCCTCTCGGGCAGCGGGGGGAACAATGAGCAGTTCTTC. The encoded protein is CASSLSGSGGNNEQFF.

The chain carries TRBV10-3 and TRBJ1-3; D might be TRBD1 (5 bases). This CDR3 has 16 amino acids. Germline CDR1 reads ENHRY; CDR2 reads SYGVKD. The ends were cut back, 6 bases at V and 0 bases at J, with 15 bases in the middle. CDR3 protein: CAIRTPGGRSGNTIYF. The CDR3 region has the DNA TGTGCCATCAGGACCCCTGGGGGACGCTCTGGAAACACCATATATTTT.

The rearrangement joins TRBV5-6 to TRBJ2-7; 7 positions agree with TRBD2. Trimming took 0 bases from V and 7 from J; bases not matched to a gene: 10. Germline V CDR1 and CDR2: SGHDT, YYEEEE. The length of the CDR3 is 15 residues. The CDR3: CASSLAGGYSGEQYF. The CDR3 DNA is TGTGCCAGCAGCTTGGCGGGGGGATACAGTGGGGAGCAGTACTTC.

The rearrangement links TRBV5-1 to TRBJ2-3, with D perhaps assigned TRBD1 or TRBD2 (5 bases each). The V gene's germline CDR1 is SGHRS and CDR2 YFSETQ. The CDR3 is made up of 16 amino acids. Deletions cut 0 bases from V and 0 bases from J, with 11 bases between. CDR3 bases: TGCGCCAGCAGCTTGGCCGGGGCAGGGAGCACAGATACGCAGTATTTT. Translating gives CASSLAGAGSTDTQYF. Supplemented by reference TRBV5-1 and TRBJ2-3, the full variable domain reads KAGVTQTPRYLIKTRGQQVTLSCSPISGHRSVSWYQQTPGQGLQFLFEYFSETQRNKGNFPGRFSGRQFSNSRSEMNVSTLELGDSALYLCASSLAGAGSTDTQYFGPGTRLTVL.

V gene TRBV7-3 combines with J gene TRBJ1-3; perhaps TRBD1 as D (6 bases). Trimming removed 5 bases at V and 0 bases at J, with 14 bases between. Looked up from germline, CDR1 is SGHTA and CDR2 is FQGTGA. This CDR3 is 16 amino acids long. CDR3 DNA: TGTGCCAGCAGCCCCACGGGGGCCGACTCTGGAAACACCATATATTTT. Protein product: CASSPTGADSGNTIYF.

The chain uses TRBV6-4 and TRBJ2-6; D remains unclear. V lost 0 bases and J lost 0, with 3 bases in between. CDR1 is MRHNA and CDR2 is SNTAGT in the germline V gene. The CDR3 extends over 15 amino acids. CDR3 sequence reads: CASSDSNSGANVLTF. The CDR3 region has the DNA TGTGCCAGCAGTGACTCTAACTCTGGGGCCAACGTCCTGACTTTC.